This entry lists 16 T cell receptor beta chains sequenced from one sample in a study of blood T cell repertoires in COVID-19. Sequencing was performed with immunoSEQ multiplex PCR; in TCRdb, only in-frame clones are kept and a portion is missing. The sample includes 200,000 to 250,000 clones, about 85% seen only once; the top ten take approximately 2.7%. The specimen sequenced was PBMCs or T cells enriched from blood (not recorded which). All receptors come from a woman aged 25 to 39 who had recovered from COVID-19.

The gene calls are TRBV5-1 and TRBJ1-1, with 7 nucleotides matching TRBD1. Germline CDR1 and CDR2: SGHRS and YFSETQ. The CDR3 has 16 residues. Trimming removed 2 bases from V and 1 base from J; junction bases left unmatched: 8. In DNA form, the CDR3 reads TGCGCCAGCAGCTTCGGACAGGTTCCACCGAACACTGAAGCTTTCTTT. Translation: CASSFGQVPPNTEAFF.

The chain is built from TRBV5-6 and TRBJ1-1; the D is unclear. The CDR3 extends over 13 amino acids. CDR1 is SGHDT and CDR2 is YYEEEE in the germline V gene. V shed 1 base and J shed 8 bases, with 12 bases lying between them. CDR3 region: CASSLSSGREAFF. The CDR3 bases are TGTGCCAGCAGCTTGTCGTCAGGAAGAGAAGCTTTCTTT.

The chain links TRBV18 to TRBJ1-3, with TRBD1 identical over 7 bases. The V gene's germline CDR1 is KGHSH and CDR2 LQKENI. The CDR3 is made up of 14 amino acids. The trim removed 2 bases at V and 5 bases at J, leaving 3 bases unmatched. The CDR3 is CASSPDRVRNTIYF. CDR3 DNA sequence: TGTGCCAGCTCACCAGACAGGGTTCGAAACACCATATATTTT.

This clone occurred a few times. The rearrangement uses TRBV5-1 and TRBJ1-6; D perhaps matches TRBD1 (6 bases). The CDR3 is 17 residues long. Germline CDR1 SGHRS, CDR2 YFSETQ. V lost 3 bases and J lost 7, with 20 bases in between. The CDR3 here is CASSWTSGQGSNSPLHF. CDR3 DNA sequence: TGCGCCAGCAGCTGGACTTCCGGGCAGGGGAGCAATTCACCCCTCCACTTT. Full variable domain (rest looked up from reference TRBV5-1 and TRBJ1-6): KAGVTQTPRYLIKTRGQQVTLSCSPISGHRSVSWYQQTPGQGLQFLFEYFSETQRNKGNFPGRFSGRQFSNSRSEMNVSTLELGDSALYLCASSWTSGQGSNSPLHFGNGTRLTVT.

The genes are TRBV5-1 and TRBJ1-1; tentatively, D is TRBD1 (5 bases). Trimming left V 4 bases short and J 5 bases short, with 15 bases between. The germline CDR1 and CDR2 sequences are SGHRS and YFSETQ. This CDR3 has 14 residues. Written as DNA, the CDR3 is TGCGCCAGCAGCATACAGGTTGGAGGGACTGAAGCTTTCTTT. Translated: CASSIQVGGTEAFF.

The chain has TRBV5-1 and TRBJ2-1, with 9 bases identical to TRBD1. This CDR3 has 15 amino acids. Germline V gives CDR1 SGHRS, CDR2 YFSETQ. V was pared by 0 bases and J by 9 bases, with 7 bases of the junction left unmatched. CDR3 in amino acids: CASSLGLTGGGEQFF. CDR3 DNA: TGCGCCAGCAGCTTGGGCCTAACAGGGGGCGGTGAGCAGTTCTTC.

The chain couples TRBV7-2 to TRBJ1-3; a weak D match, TRBD1 (5 bases). The CDR3 loop spans 15 amino acids. Deletions cut 1 base from V and 0 bases from J, with 7 bases between. Germline assignment: CDR1 SGHTA and CDR2 FQGNSA. This CDR3 reads CASSLEGSSGNTIYF. The CDR3 nucleotides read TGTGCCAGCAGCTTAGAGGGGTCCTCTGGAAACACCATATATTTT.

The rearrangement uses TRBV5-4 and TRBJ1-6; TRBD1 matches at 7 bases. CDR3 length: 15 residues. Trimming cost V 1 base and J 5 bases; bases outside gene matches: 3. The germline gives CDR1 SGHNT, CDR2 YYREEE (reference sequence). Written as DNA, the CDR3 is TGTGCCAGCAGCTTGTTCACAGGGGATAATTCACCCCTCCACTTT. Protein product: CASSLFTGDNSPLHF.

The V and J genes are TRBV11-3 and TRBJ2-1, with 7 bases that match TRBD2. The germline V gene has CDR1 SGHNT and CDR2 YENEEA. This CDR3 has 15 residues. With 5 bases clipped from V and 8 bases from J, the junction kept 12 bases outside the gene matches. The CDR3 DNA reads TGTGCCAGCAGCATTACCGGACTAGGCAGCTATGAGCAGTTCTTC. This encodes CASSITGLGSYEQFF.

The V gene is TRBV7-9, the J gene TRBJ1-2; D unclear. CDR3 length: 16 residues. Germline V gene sequence: CDR1 SEHNR, CDR2 FQNEAQ (reference sequence). The germline V and J ends were trimmed by 3 bases and 4 bases, with 18 bases remaining between them. The CDR3 spells CASSFPLIESSYGYTF. The CDR3 nucleotides are TGTGCCAGCAGCTTTCCCCTTATAGAGAGTTCCTATGGCTACACCTTC.

DNA for the CDR3: TGTGCCAGCAGCTTAGGACAGGGGGACTACGCTGAAGCTTTCTTT. Amino acids: CASSLGQGDYAEAFF. The rearrangement uses TRBV9 and TRBJ1-1, with 10 bases matching TRBD1. V lost 4 bases, J lost 6 bases, and 9 bases stayed unmatched. Germline CDR1 is SGDLS and CDR2 is YYNGEE. CDR3 length: 15 amino acids. Together with reference TRBV9 and TRBJ1-1, the CDR3 gives the full variable domain: DSGVTQTPKHLITATGQRVTLRCSPRSGDLSVYWYQQSLDQGLQFLIQYYNGEERAKGNILERFSAQQFPDLHSELNLSSLELGDSALYFCASSLGQGDYAEAFFGQGTRLTVV.

This chain uses TRBV6-5 with TRBJ2-2; perhaps TRBD1 as D (5 bases). The V and J ends lost 6 bases and 4 bases respectively, with 15 bases between them. The germline V gene encodes CDR1 MNHEY and CDR2 SVGAGI. The CDR3 extends over 15 amino acids. CDR3 residues: CASSPPDSPTGELFF. In DNA, the CDR3 is TGTGCCAGCAGCCCCCCAGACAGTCCCACCGGGGAGCTGTTTTTT.

The chain has TRBV18 and TRBJ2-4; 15 bases align to TRBD2. The CDR3 contains 17 residues. Germline trimming cut 3 bases from V and 6 bases from J; bases unmatched to any gene: 6. In germline, CDR1 is KGHSH, CDR2 LQKENI. The CDR3 loop reads CASSPGLAGGEGNIQYF. As DNA, the CDR3 is TGTGCCAGCTCACCGGGACTAGCGGGGGGAGAGGGAAACATTCAGTACTTC.

This clone has more than one count but fewer than ten. J is TRBJ2-1 and V is TRBV5-4; TRBD2 matches at 8 bases. Trimming removed 4 bases from V and 8 bases from J; junction bases left unmatched: 8. The V gene's germline CDR1 is SGHNT and CDR2 YYREEE (reference sequence). CDR3 length: 14 amino acids. CDR3 DNA sequence: TGTGCCAGCAGCGGGAGGACTAGCTCTGATGAGCAGTTCTTC. It is translated as CASSGRTSSDEQFF.

The rearrangement uses TRBV3-1 (or the pseudogene TRBV3-2) and TRBJ1-5, with 9 bases aligning to TRBD1. Germline V gene lookup returns CDR1 LGHDT and CDR2 YNNKEL (reference sequence). The CDR3 is made up of 17 amino acids. The junction had 7 bases not matched to a gene; V was cut back by 0 bases and J by 4 bases. CDR3 sequence: CASSQDGGQGSNQPQHF. The CDR3 region has the DNA TGTGCCAGCAGCCAAGATGGAGGACAGGGGAGTAATCAGCCCCAGCATTTT.

This clone was seen just once. This chain uses TRBV9 with TRBJ1-3, with D perhaps matching TRBD1 (6 bases). CDR3 length equals 15 residues. V shed 0 bases and J shed 3 bases, with 10 bases lying between them. The germline CDR1 and CDR2 sequences are SGDLS and YYNGEE. CDR3 amino acids: CASSVGRGGGNTIYF. The CDR3 bases are TGTGCCAGCAGCGTAGGCAGGGGTGGTGGAAACACCATATATTTT.